This record concerns one T cell receptor beta chain sequence. A second roughly 7 to 12 cycle PCR used barcoded and J-beta primers. TCRdb re-called the 5' RACE reads through MiXCR, storing one row per CDR3 protein. This table holds approximately 780,000 distinct CDR3 sequences, around 25% found once. These data originate in a study of blood T cells in healthy people across ages. Germline-derived CDR1 and CDR2 are MNHNS and SASEGT. This CDR3 comprises 11 residues. Deletions cut 1 base from V and 12 bases from J, with 7 bases between. These records were also assigned to another study, of T cells of mothers and their children.

The specimen was blood. The V call is TRBV6-1, the J call TRBJ2-4, with a possible D match to TRBD1 (5 bases). The TCR was taken from a boy younger than 18 in good health. CDR3 residues: CASSEGGAQYF. The CDR3, as DNA: TGTGCCAGCAGTGAAGGTGGGGCTCAGTACTTC.